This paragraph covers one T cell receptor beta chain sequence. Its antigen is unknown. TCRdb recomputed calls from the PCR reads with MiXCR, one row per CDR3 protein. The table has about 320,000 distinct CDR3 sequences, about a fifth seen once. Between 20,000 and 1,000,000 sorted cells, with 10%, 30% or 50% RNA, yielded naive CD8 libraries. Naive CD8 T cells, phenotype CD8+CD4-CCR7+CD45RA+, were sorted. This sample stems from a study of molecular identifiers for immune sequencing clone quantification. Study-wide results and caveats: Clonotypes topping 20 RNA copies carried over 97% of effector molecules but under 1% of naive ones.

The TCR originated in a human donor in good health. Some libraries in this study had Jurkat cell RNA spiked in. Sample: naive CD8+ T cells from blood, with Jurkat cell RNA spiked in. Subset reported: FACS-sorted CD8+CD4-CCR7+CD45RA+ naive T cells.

This chain's CDR3 is CASSQVTGKDGYTF. Here the CDR3 DNA reads TGTGCCAGCAGCCAAGTAACGGGAAAGGATGGCTACACCTTC. V is TRBV3-1 and J is TRBJ1-2; D gene uncertain. Trimming left V 1 base short and J 6 bases short, with 12 bases between. Germline V lookup: CDR1 LGHDT, CDR2 YNNKEL (reference sequence). The CDR3 runs to 14 residues.